Presented here are 16 T cell receptor beta chains from one specimen sequenced in a study of spatial heterogeneity in lung cancer. Using its own MiXCR run on the 5' RACE reads, TCRdb lists one record per CDR3 protein. The profile shows 39,000 or so distinct CDR3 sequences, around 7.5% of them singletons. Regarding time point: sample taken at primary tumor resection. Researchers sequenced whole RNA taken from tumor, nontumor lung or frozen PBMC without sorting. Here the sequenced sample was PBMCs, taken at surgery. Receptors originate from a male donor with early-stage non-small cell lung cancer.

This clonotype was observed many times. The V and J genes are TRBV19 and TRBJ2-1; D ambiguous. Between the trimmed V and J ends, which lost 5 bases and 3 bases, there was a span of 11 bases. CDR3 length equals 14 residues. The V gene's germline CDR1 is LNHDA and CDR2 SQIVND (reference sequence). CDR3 sequence reads: CASSPVGIYNEQFF. As DNA, the CDR3 is TGTGCCAGTAGTCCAGTAGGGATCTACAATGAGCAGTTCTTC.

Ten or more counts support this clonotype. The genes are TRBV11-2 and TRBJ2-1; 9 nucleotides align to TRBD2. The junction had 2 bases not matched to a gene; V was cut back by 7 bases and J by 4 bases. The CDR3 runs 13 residues. Germline assignment: CDR1 SGHAT and CDR2 FQNNGV. CDR3 in DNA: TGTGCCAGCACCGCGGGGGGGTACAATGAGCAGTTCTTC. This gives the protein CASTAGGYNEQFF.

This clonotype was counted many times. The gene calls are TRBV12-3 or TRBV12-4 and TRBJ1-1, with D possibly TRBD1 on 5 matching bases. V was trimmed by 5 bases and J by 3 bases, leaving 13 bases between them. The CDR3 sequence is 14 residues long. The CDR3 loop is CASSQHQGDTEAFF. In nucleotides, the CDR3 is TGTGCCAGCAGTCAACATCAGGGAGACACTGAAGCTTTCTTT.

This clonotype was seen ten or more times. This chain links TRBV10-3 with TRBJ2-1, with a tentative D call TRBD1 (7 bases). Trimming left V 0 bases short and J 3 bases short, with 15 bases between. This CDR3 has 17 amino acids. Germline CDR1 and CDR2: ENHRY and SYGVKD. CDR3 nucleotide sequence: TGTGCCATCAGTGAGTCACCGGGGCAGGGGGGCTACAATGAGCAGTTCTTC. This translates into CAISESPGQGGYNEQFF.

The rearrangement joins TRBV2 to TRBJ1-5, with a tentative D call TRBD1 (6 bases). Germline V gene lookup returns CDR1 SNHLY and CDR2 FYNNEI. V lost 3 bases, J lost 4 bases, and 13 bases lay in between. The CDR3 extends over 15 amino acids. DNA of the CDR3: TGTGCCAGCAGTGACTCGGGCCAGGGGAATCAGCCCCAGCATTTT. This gives the protein CASSDSGQGNQPQHF.

The genes are TRBV7-8 and TRBJ1-1; no reliable D call. Trimming shortened V by 5 bases and J by 6 bases, and 13 bases separated the two germline ends. Germline V gene sequence: CDR1 SGHVS, CDR2 FQNEAQ. The CDR3 extends over 13 amino acids. The CDR3 DNA is TGTGCCAGCAGCAAGGACTTCGGGTCTGAAGCTTTCTTT. Translation gives CASSKDFGSEAFF.

The rearrangement links TRBV11-1 to TRBJ2-3, with D perhaps given as TRBD1 or TRBD2 (6 bases each). In germline, CDR1 is SGHAT, CDR2 FQDESV (reference sequence). Trimming took off 6 bases at V and 1 base at J, with 14 bases between the two ends. The CDR3 is made up of 15 amino acids. The CDR3, as DNA: TGTGCCAGCAGTAAGGGGGGAGTCGGCACAGATACGCAGTATTTT. Its protein product is CASSKGGVGTDTQYF. Full variable domain (remainder filled in from reference TRBV11-1 and TRBJ2-3): EAEVAQSPRYKITEKSQAVAFWCDPISGHATLYWYRQILGQGPELLVQFQDESVVDDSQLPKDRFSAERLKGVDSTLKIQPAELGDSAMYLCASSKGGVGTDTQYFGPGTRLTVL.

The chain recombines TRBV2 with TRBJ2-5; TRBD2 aligns across 13 bases. Per the germline V gene, CDR1 is SNHLY and CDR2 is FYNNEI. The CDR3 is 15 amino acids. Germline trimming cut 6 bases from V and 4 bases from J; bases unmatched to any gene: 5. The CDR3 DNA reads TGTGCCAGCAGGGGGACTAGCGGGACGTTAGAGACCCAGTACTTC. It yields the protein CASRGTSGTLETQYF.

This clonotype was observed at least ten times. The CDR3 protein is CASSRASNTEAFF. In DNA form, the CDR3 reads TGTGCCAGCAGCCGTGCTTCAAACACTGAAGCTTTCTTT. V and J are TRBV5-6 and TRBJ1-1; no clear D gene. This CDR3 is built from 13 residues. Trimming left V 4 bases short and J 2 bases short, with 9 bases between. CDR1 is SGHDT and CDR2 is YYEEEE in the germline V gene.

In its sample, this clonotype was seen a few times. The CDR3 protein is CASNMGQSSYNEQFF. The CDR3 DNA sequence: TGTGCCAGCAACATGGGACAGAGCTCCTACAATGAGCAGTTCTTC. The chain links TRBV6-1 to TRBJ2-1, with 7 bases identical to TRBD1. V gave up 7 bases and J gave up 0 bases; unmatched junction bases: 6. The CDR3 covers 15 residues. Germline V gene sequence: CDR1 MNHNS, CDR2 SASEGT.

This clonotype has only a few counts. The rearrangement uses TRBV2 and TRBJ2-3; a possible D gene is TRBD2 (6 bases). V was shortened by 6 bases and J by 5 bases, with 12 bases between the two germline ends. Looked up from germline, CDR1 is SNHLY and CDR2 is FYNNEI. CDR3 size: 13 residues. Here the CDR3 DNA reads TGTGCCAGCAGAGGTGGGGGGATAGATACGCAGTATTTT. Translating it yields CASRGGGIDTQYF.

The chain employs TRBV5-5 and TRBJ2-1, with 14 positions matching TRBD2. Germline trimming cut 4 bases from V and 8 bases from J; bases unmatched to any gene: 5. The CDR3 extends over 15 amino acids. CDR1 is SGHKS, CDR2 YYEKEE, per germline (reference sequence). The CDR3, as DNA: TGTGCCAGCAGCGTGGGACTAGCGGGGGTCTATGAGCAGTTCTTC. This encodes CASSVGLAGVYEQFF.

This clonotype was found a few times. This chain connects TRBV5-1 to TRBJ1-4; D remains ambiguous. V was pared by 3 bases and J by 10 bases, with 13 bases between. This CDR3 spans 13 amino acids. Germline lookup yields CDR1 SGHRS and CDR2 YFSETQ. The CDR3 here is CASSSGFDGKLFF. The DNA of the CDR3 is TGCGCCAGCAGCTCGGGGTTCGATGGAAAACTGTTTTTT. The full variable domain, completed using reference TRBV5-1 and TRBJ1-4, is KAGVTQTPRYLIKTRGQQVTLSCSPISGHRSVSWYQQTPGQGLQFLFEYFSETQRNKGNFPGRFSGRQFSNSRSEMNVSTLELGDSALYLCASSSGFDGKLFFGSGTQLSVL.

This clonotype was counted at least ten times. The CDR3 region is CASSQQGYQETQYF. The CDR3 bases are TGTGCCAGCAGCCAGCAGGGTTACCAAGAGACCCAGTACTTC. J is TRBJ2-5 and V is TRBV3-1, with D maybe TRBD1 (5 bases). This CDR3 has 14 residues. Germline V CDR1 and CDR2: LGHDT, YNNKEL (reference sequence). Deletions cut 3 bases from V and 0 bases from J, with 8 bases between.

This clonotype was detected a few times. The rearrangement links TRBV12-3 or TRBV12-4 to TRBJ2-1; 8 bases map to TRBD1. The CDR3 has 15 residues. J was trimmed by 2 bases and V by 6 bases; bases with no gene match: 6. CDR3 sequence (DNA): TGTGCCAGCAGAGGACAGGGAAGCGCCTACAATGAGCAGTTCTTC. As protein: CASRGQGSAYNEQFF.

At least ten counts were recorded for this clonotype. The V gene is TRBV2, the J gene TRBJ2-7; possibly TRBD2 for D (5 bases). The V and J ends lost 2 bases and 7 bases respectively, with 12 bases between them. The CDR3 is 13 residues long. The V gene's germline CDR1 is SNHLY and CDR2 FYNNEI. CDR3 nucleotide sequence: TGTGCCAGCAGTGAACCCCGCCGCGGGGAGCAGTACTTC. Encoded protein: CASSEPRRGEQYF.